The entry below gives a single TCR beta chain sequence along with its context. The data stem from a study of control samples from healthy donors and cancer patients. This CDR3 region has 16 residues. Trimming took 6 bases from V and 2 from J, leaving 17 bases between them. Germline loops: CDR1 MDHEN, CDR2 SYDVKM. The assay was immunoSEQ multiplex PCR, and TCRdb's table has in-frame clones only and misses some. Seen here are about 270,000 clones, around 80% observed once, and the top ten hold 13%. The rearrangement uses TRBV28 and TRBJ1-3; a possible D gene is TRBD1 (5 bases). Sequenced material: PBMCs. This receptor was obtained from a woman in her sixties or seventies with lung cancer. CDR3 in amino acids: CASSPDGGGTGNTIYF. Here the CDR3 DNA reads TGTGCCAGCAGCCCGGACGGCGGGGGGACTGGAAACACCATATATTTT. The variable domain in full, with the rest retrieved from reference TRBV28 and TRBJ1-3, is DVKVTQSSRYLVKRTGEKVFLECVQDMDHENMFWYRQDPGLGLRLIYFSYDVKMKEKGDIPEGYSVSREKKERFSLILESASTNQTSMYLCASSPDGGGTGNTIYFGEGSWLTVV.